The T cell receptor beta chain described here comes from a study of OX40 agonist ivuxolimab in advanced cancers. Overall study findings and caveats: Antigens targeted by the expanded peripheral T cells were not determined.

Turning to this clone: Its target is unknown.

The CDR3 has 16 residues. Germline-derived CDR1 and CDR2 are SNHLY and FYNNEI. Trimming left V 4 bases short and J 3 bases short, with 16 bases between. Only in-frame clones appear in the TCRdb table, and some are missing; sequencing was by immunoSEQ multiplex PCR. Of roughly 63,000 clones in the sample, 86% were seen once. The receptor was isolated from an adult with an advanced solid tumor such as melanoma, head and neck, liver or kidney cancer. Sequenced here: CD4+ or CD8+ T cells sorted from blood, sampled in a trial of the OX40 agonist ivuxolimab. This rearrangement joins TRBV2 to TRBJ1-5, with D possibly TRBD1 on 6 matching bases. The CDR3 DNA follows: TGTGCCAGCAGTGGTCGAGGGGGTGGTTACAATCAGCCCCAGCATTTT. It codes for CASSGRGGGYNQPQHF.